The clone carrying this TCR beta chain was observed a handful of times. Its antigen is currently unknown. This CDR3 is 15 amino acids long. Deletions cut 4 bases from V and 2 bases from J, with 14 bases between. Germline-derived CDR1 and CDR2 are SGHDN and FVKESK. The sample is drawn from a study of T cell repertoires in cytomegalovirus infection. TCRdb re-called the reads through MiXCR, storing one row per CDR3 protein. Here the sample spans approximately 910,000 distinct CDR3 sequences, roughly 30% being singletons. This sequence was found in a human donor in good health (CMV status not recorded). Some clones in this sample may be carry-over from other donors' samples. This sequence joins TRBV14 and TRBJ1-2, with TRBD1 as a possible D gene (5 bases). Sequencing was performed on cultured CD8+ T cells from PBMCs, taken from culture after CMV antigen stimulation. The CDR3 protein is CASSLSRTGNYGYTF. CDR3 DNA sequence: TGTGCCAGCAGCCTATCCAGAACAGGAAACTATGGCTACACCTTC.